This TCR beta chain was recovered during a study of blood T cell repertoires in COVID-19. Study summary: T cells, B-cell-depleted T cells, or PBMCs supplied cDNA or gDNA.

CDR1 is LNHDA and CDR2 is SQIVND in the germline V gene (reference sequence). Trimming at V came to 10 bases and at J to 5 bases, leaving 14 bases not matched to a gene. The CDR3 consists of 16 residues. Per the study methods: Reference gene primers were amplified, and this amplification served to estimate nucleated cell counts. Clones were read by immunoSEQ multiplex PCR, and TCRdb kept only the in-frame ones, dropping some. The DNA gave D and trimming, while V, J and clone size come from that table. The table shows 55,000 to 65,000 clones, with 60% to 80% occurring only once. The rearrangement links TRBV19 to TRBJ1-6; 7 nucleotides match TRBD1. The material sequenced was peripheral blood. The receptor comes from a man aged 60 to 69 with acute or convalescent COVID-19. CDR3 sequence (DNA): TGTGCCACCGAACAAACCCGACAGGGAAATAATTCACCCCTCCACTTT. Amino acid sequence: CATEQTRQGNNSPLHF.